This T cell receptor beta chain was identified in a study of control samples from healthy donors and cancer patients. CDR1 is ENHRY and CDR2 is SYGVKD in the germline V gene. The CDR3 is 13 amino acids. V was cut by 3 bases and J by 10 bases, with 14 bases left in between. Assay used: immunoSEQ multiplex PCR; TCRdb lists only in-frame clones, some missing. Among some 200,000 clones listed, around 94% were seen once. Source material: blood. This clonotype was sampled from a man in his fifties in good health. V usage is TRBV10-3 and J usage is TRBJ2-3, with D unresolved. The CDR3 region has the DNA TGTGCCATCAGTGACCCCCGTGCGATGGCGCAGTATTTT. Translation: CAISDPRAMAQYF.